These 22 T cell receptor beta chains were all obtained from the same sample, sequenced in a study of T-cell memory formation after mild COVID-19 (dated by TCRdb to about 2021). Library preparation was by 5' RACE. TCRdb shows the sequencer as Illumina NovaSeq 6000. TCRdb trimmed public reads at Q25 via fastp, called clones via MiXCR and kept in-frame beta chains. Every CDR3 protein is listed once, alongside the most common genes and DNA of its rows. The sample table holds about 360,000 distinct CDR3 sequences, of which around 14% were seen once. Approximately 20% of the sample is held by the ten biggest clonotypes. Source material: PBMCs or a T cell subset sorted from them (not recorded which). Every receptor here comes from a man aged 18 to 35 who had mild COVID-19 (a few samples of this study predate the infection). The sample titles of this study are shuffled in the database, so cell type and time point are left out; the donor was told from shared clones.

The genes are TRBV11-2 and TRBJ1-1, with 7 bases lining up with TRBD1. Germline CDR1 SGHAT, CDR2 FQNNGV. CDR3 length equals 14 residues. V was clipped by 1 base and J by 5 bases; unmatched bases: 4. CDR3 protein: CASSLAGGRTEAFF. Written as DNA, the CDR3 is TGTGCCAGCAGCTTAGCAGGGGGGCGGACTGAAGCTTTCTTT.

The CDR3 region has the DNA TGTGCCAGCAGCGTTAGCGGGGGGCAGGGAGATACGCAGTATTTT. Amino acid sequence: CASSVSGGQGDTQYF. The chain uses TRBV9 and TRBJ2-3; 10 bases map to TRBD2. There are 15 residues in the CDR3. The V and J ends lost 2 bases and 5 bases, in that order; junction bases with no gene match: 5. Germline lookup yields CDR1 SGDLS and CDR2 YYNGEE.

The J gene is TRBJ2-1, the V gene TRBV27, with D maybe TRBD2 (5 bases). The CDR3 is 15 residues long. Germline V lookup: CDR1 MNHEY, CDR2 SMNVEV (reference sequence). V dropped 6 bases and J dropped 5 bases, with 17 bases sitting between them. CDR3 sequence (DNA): TGTGCCAGCAGGCATACCCGGGATCCCAACAATGAGCAGTTCTTC. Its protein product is CASRHTRDPNNEQFF.

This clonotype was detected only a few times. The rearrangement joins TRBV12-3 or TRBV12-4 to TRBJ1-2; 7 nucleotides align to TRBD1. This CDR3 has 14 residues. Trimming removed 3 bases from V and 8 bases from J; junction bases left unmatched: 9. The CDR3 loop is CASSLRGLLGGYTF. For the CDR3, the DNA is TGTGCCAGCAGTTTGAGGGGGCTTTTAGGCGGCTACACCTTC.

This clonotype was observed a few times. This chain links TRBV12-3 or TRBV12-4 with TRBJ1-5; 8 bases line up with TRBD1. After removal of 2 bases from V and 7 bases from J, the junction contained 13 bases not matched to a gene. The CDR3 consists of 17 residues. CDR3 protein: CASSLNTGGNVRQPQHF. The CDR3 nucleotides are TGTGCCAGCAGTTTAAATACAGGGGGGAATGTTAGGCAGCCCCAGCATTTT.

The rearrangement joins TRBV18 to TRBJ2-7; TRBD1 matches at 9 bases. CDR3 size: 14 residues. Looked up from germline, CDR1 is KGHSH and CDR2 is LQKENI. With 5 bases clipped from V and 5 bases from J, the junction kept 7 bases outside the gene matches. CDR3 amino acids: CASSTTQGADEQYV. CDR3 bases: TGTGCCAGCTCAACGACACAGGGGGCGGACGAGCAGTACGTC.

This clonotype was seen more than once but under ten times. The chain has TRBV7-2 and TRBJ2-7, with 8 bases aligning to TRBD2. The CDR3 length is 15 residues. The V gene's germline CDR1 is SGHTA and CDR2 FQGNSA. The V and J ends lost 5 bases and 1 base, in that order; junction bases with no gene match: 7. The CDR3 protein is CASSPRGVLSYEQYF. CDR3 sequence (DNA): TGTGCCAGCAGCCCGCGGGGGGTTTTATCCTACGAGCAGTACTTC. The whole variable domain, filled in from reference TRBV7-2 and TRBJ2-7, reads GAGVSQSPSNKVTEKGKDVELRCDPISGHTALYWYRQSLGQGLEFLIYFQGNSAPDKSGLPSDRFSAERTGGSVSTLTIQRTQQEDSAVYLCASSPRGVLSYEQYFGPGTRLTVT.

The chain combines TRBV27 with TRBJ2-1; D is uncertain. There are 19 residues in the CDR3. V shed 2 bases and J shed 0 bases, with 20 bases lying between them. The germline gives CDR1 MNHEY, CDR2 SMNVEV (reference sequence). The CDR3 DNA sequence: TGTGCCAGCAGTTTAAAGAGCTCCAGCGCCACGGGCTCCTACAATGAGCAGTTCTTC. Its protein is CASSLKSSSATGSYNEQFF.

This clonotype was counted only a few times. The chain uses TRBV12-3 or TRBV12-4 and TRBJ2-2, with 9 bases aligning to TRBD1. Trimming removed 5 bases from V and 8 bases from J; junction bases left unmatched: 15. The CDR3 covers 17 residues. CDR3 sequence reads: CASSDTPGQGPSGELFF. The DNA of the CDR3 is TGTGCCAGCAGTGATACCCCGGGACAGGGACCTTCGGGGGAGCTGTTTTTT.

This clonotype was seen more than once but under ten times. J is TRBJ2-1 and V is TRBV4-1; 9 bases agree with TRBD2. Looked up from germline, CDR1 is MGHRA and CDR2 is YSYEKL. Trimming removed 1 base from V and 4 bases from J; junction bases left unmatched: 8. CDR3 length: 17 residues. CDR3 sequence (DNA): TGCGCCAGCAGCCAAGGCTATCTAGCGGGGCAATACAATGAGCAGTTCTTC. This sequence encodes CASSQGYLAGQYNEQFF.

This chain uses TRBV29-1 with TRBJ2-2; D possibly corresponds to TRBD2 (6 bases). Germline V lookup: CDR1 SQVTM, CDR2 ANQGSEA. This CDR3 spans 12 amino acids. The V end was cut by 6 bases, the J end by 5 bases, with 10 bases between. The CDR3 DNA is TGCAGCGTGGAACGGGGGACCGGGGAGCTGTTTTTT. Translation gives CSVERGTGELFF.

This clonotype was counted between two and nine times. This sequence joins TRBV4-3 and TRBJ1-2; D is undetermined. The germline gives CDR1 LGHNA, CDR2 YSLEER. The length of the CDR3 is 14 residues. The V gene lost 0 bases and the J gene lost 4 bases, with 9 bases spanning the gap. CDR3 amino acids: CASSQETATYGYTF. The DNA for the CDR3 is TGCGCCAGCAGCCAAGAAACAGCGACCTATGGCTACACCTTC.

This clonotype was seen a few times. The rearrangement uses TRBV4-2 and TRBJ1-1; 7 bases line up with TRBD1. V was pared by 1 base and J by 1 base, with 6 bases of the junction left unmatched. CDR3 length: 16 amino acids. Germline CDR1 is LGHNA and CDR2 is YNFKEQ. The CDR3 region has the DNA TGTGCCAGCAGCCAAGCCCGGGACAGCAGGAACACTGAAGCTTTCTTT. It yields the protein CASSQARDSRNTEAFF.

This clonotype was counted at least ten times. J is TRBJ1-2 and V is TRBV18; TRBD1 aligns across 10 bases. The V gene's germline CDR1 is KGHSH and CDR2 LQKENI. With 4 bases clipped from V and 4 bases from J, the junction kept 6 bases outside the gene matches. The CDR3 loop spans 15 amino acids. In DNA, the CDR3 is TGTGCCAGCTCACTAGCCGGGACAGGGGCCTATGGCTACACCTTC. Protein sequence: CASSLAGTGAYGYTF.

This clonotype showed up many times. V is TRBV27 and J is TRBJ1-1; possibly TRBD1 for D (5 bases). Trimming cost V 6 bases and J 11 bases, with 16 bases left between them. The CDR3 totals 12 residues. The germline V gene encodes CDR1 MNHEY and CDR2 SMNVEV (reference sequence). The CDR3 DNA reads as TGTGCCAGCAGGACGGGGGAAAGTAAGGCTTTCTTT. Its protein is CASRTGESKAFF.

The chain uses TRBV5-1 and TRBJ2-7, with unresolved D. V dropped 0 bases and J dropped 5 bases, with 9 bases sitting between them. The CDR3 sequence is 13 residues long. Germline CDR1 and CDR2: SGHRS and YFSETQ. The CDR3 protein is CASSLVGPHEQYF. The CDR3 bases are TGCGCCAGCAGCTTGGTCGGGCCCCACGAGCAGTACTTC.

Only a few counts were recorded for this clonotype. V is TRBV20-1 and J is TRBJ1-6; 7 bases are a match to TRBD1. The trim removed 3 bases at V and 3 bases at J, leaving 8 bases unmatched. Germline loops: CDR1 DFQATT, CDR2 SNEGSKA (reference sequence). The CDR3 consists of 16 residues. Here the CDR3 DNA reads TGCAGTGCTAGGGAATCGGGACAGATCTATAATTCACCCCTCCACTTT. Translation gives CSARESGQIYNSPLHF.

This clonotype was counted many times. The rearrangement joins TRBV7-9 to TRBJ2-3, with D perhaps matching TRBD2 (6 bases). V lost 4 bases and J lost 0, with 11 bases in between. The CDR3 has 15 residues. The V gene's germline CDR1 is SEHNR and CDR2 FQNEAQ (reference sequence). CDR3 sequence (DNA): TGTGCCAGCAGCTCATTAGCGGAGAGCACAGATACGCAGTATTTT. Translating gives CASSSLAESTDTQYF. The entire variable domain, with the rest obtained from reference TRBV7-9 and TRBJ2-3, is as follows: DTGVSQNPRHKITKRGQNVTFRCDPISEHNRLYWYRQTLGQGPEFLTYFQNEAQLEKSRLLSDRFSAERPKGSFSTLEIQRTEQGDSAMYLCASSSLAESTDTQYFGPGTRLTVL.

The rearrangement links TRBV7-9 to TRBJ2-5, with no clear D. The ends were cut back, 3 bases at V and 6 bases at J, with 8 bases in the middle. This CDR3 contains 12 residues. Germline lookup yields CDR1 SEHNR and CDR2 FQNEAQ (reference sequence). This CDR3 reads CASSFDRKTQYF. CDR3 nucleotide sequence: TGTGCCAGCAGCTTTGATCGAAAGACCCAGTACTTC.

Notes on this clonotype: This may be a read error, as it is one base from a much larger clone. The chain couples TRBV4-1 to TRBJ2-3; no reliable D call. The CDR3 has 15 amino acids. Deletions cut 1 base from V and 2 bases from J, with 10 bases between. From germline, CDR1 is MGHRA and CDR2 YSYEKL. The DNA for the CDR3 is TGCGCCAGCAGCCAAGTCCGATACATCACAGATACGCAGTATTTT. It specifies CASSQVRYITDTQYF.

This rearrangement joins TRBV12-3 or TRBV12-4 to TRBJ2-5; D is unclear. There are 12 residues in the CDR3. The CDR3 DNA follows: TGTGCGTCGGCCCTCGACCGGGAGACCCAGTACTTC. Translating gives CASALDRETQYF.

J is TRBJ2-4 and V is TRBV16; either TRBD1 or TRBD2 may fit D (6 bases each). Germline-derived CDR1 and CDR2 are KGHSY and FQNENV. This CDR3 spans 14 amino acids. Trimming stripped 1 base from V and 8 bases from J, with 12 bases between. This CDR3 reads CASSQLGGTDIQYF. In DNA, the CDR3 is TGTGCCAGCAGCCAATTGGGGGGCACGGACATTCAGTACTTC.